The present entry profiles one T cell receptor beta chain with its context. The data belong to a study of blood T cell repertoires in COVID-19. On the study more broadly: From T cells, B-cell-depleted T cells, or PBMCs came the material, which was cDNA or gDNA.

The CDR3 extends over 15 amino acids. Germline V CDR1 and CDR2: MNHEY, SVGAGI. Trimming at V came to 6 bases and at J to 0 bases, leaving 5 bases not matched to a gene. Per the study methods: Reference gene primer amplification yielded estimated nucleated cell counts. The data were produced by immunoSEQ multiplex PCR, yet TCRdb's version contains in-frame clones alone and is incomplete. D and trimming were read from the DNA, whereas the V and J calls and clone size are those reported in that table. The sample contains some 49,000 clones, roughly four fifths of which appear only once. The chain carries TRBV6-5 and TRBJ1-2, with 9 bases lining up with TRBD1. Sequenced input: peripheral blood. This clonotype was obtained from a woman in her fifties or sixties with acute or convalescent COVID-19. The CDR3: CASSETGGTNYGYTF. In DNA, the CDR3 is TGTGCCAGCAGCGAGACAGGGGGAACTAACTATGGCTACACCTTC.